Following are 21 T cell receptor beta chains from one sample sequenced in a study of T cell responses to AZD1222 COVID-19 vaccine (dated by TCRdb to the early 2020s). Taken with the paper, the label for time point translates to: baseline before first vaccination. The library was produced with the immunoSEQ multiplex PCR assay. In its TCRdb copy, this immuneACCESS table keeps in-frame sequences only and misses some clones. Where compared with another copy, unresolved V genes explain less than half of these, and the others have no known cause. For this sample there are 120,000 or so clones; 90% appear just once. Jointly, the top ten make up approximately 7.6% of the sample. The sample in question was peripheral blood, obtained on day 0 of AZD1222 vaccination. The source is an adult in good health.

This clone was recorded only once. The chain is built from TRBV7-6 and TRBJ2-3; TRBD2 matches at 8 bases. This CDR3 is 15 amino acids long. CDR1 is SGHVS and CDR2 is FNYEAQ in the germline V gene. The J segment lost 1 base and the V segment lost 1 base, leaving 1 base of the junction unmatched. The CDR3 DNA sequence: TGTGCCAGCAGCTTAGGTAGCGGGGGCACAGATACGCAGTATTTT. It specifies CASSLGSGGTDTQYF. The full variable domain, its missing parts supplied by reference TRBV7-6 and TRBJ2-3, is GAGVSQSPRYKVTKRGQDVALRCDPISGHVSLYWYRQALGQGPEFLTYFNYEAQQDKSGLPNDRFSAERPEGSISTLTIQRTEQRDSAMYRCASSLGSGGTDTQYFGPGTRLTVL.

This clone was seen just once. The rearrangement uses TRBV18 and TRBJ2-2; D unresolved. The length of the CDR3 is 14 residues. V was cut by 5 bases and J by 4 bases, with 11 bases left in between. Germline V CDR1 and CDR2: KGHSH, LQKENI. CDR3 loop: CASSETLGTGELFF. CDR3 DNA: TGTGCCAGCTCAGAAACTCTAGGCACCGGGGAGCTGTTTTTT.

This clone was seen only a few times. The gene calls are TRBV6-1 and TRBJ2-7; possibly TRBD2 for D (5 bases). Trimming cost V 2 bases and J 1 base, with 9 bases left between them. The CDR3 is 14 amino acids. Germline V gene data show CDR1 as MNHNS and CDR2 as SASEGT. CDR3 residues: CASSESAGSYEQYF. The CDR3 bases are TGTGCCAGCAGTGAATCGGCGGGTTCCTACGAGCAGTACTTC.

The rearrangement links TRBV5-1 to TRBJ2-1; 9 bases are shared with TRBD2. V dropped 2 bases and J dropped 6; count of bases not matched to a gene: 6. The CDR3 covers 15 residues. CDR1 SGHRS and CDR2 YFSETQ come from the germline V gene. The CDR3 DNA reads as TGCGCCAGCAGCTTTTTAGCGGGAGTGGTCAATGAGCAGTTCTTC. It codes for CASSFLAGVVNEQFF.

J is TRBJ1-2 and V is TRBV24-1; 8 nucleotides line up with TRBD1. Germline V gene sequence: CDR1 KGHDR, CDR2 SFDVKD. The ends lost 7 bases at V and 2 bases at J; junction bases unmatched: 5. This CDR3 has 14 amino acids. The CDR3 is CATSDRGGNYGYTF. The CDR3 coding sequence is TGTGCCACCAGCGACAGGGGTGGAAACTATGGCTACACCTTC.

V gene TRBV29-1 combines with J gene TRBJ1-1; D uncertain. The germline V gene encodes CDR1 SQVTM and CDR2 ANQGSEA. There are 14 residues in the CDR3. Trimming took 3 bases from V and 1 from J, leaving 12 bases between them. CDR3 protein: CSVEGTDGNTEAFF. The DNA for the CDR3 is TGCAGCGTTGAGGGAACCGACGGGAACACTGAAGCTTTCTTT.

This chain uses TRBV28 with TRBJ2-5; 7 bases agree with TRBD1. The V gene's germline CDR1 is MDHEN and CDR2 SYDVKM. V lost 7 bases, J lost 3 bases, and 11 bases stayed unmatched. The CDR3 is 15 residues long. CDR3 sequence: CASTPGQALKETQYF. In DNA form, the CDR3 reads TGTGCCAGCACCCCCGGACAGGCCCTAAAAGAGACCCAGTACTTC.

Only one count was recorded for this clone. The rearrangement links TRBV5-4 to TRBJ2-7; 13 bases align to TRBD2. Germline V gene sequence: CDR1 SGHNT, CDR2 YYREEE (reference sequence). This CDR3 has 16 residues. V trimming: 2 bases; J trimming: 6 bases; junction bases outside the gene matches: 8. CDR3 nucleotide sequence: TGTGCCAGCAGCTTTCAAGGGACTAGCGGGATCCCCGAGCAGTACTTC. This encodes CASSFQGTSGIPEQYF.

V is TRBV7-8 and J is TRBJ1-5; the D gene is possibly TRBD1 (5 bases). This CDR3 contains 15 residues. Germline CDR1 SGHVS, CDR2 FQNEAQ. V dropped 5 bases and J dropped 4 bases, with 15 bases sitting between them. The CDR3 DNA reads as TGTGCCAGCAGCGCAACCTCAGGGATAAATCAGCCCCAGCATTTT. Amino acid sequence: CASSATSGINQPQHF.

The rearrangement joins TRBV7-9 to TRBJ2-1; D ambiguous. Trimming took 5 bases from V and 0 from J, leaving 14 bases between them. Germline lookup yields CDR1 SEHNR and CDR2 FQNEAQ (reference sequence). The CDR3 extends over 16 amino acids. CDR3 sequence (DNA): TGTGCCAGCAGCAGGCTCACCCCGAGCTCCTACAATGAGCAGTTCTTC. Its translation: CASSRLTPSSYNEQFF.

J is TRBJ2-7 and V is TRBV30; D gene uncertain. The CDR3 contains 13 residues. Germline values: CDR1 GTSNPN, CDR2 SVGIG (reference sequence). V was clipped by 0 bases and J by 4 bases, with 10 bases between them. CDR3 bases: TGTGCCTGGAGTGTAAACCCAACATACGAGCAGTACTTC. This codes for CAWSVNPTYEQYF.

The chain links TRBV6-5 to TRBJ1-5, with D possibly being TRBD1 (5 bases). In germline, CDR1 is MNHEY, CDR2 SVGAGI. Trimming stripped 2 bases from V and 6 bases from J, with 8 bases between. The CDR3 runs 13 residues. In DNA, the CDR3 is TGTGCCAGCAGTTACGGGGGGAGTCAGCCCCAGCATTTT. Amino acid sequence: CASSYGGSQPQHF.

Comment on this clone: Other DNA sequences in the same sample also yield this CDR3. The rearrangement joins TRBV6-4 to TRBJ2-2, with D unresolved. Germline V gene data show CDR1 as MRHNA and CDR2 as SNTAGT. V was shortened by 3 bases and J by 1 base, with 6 bases between the two germline ends. This CDR3 contains 14 residues. In DNA form, the CDR3 reads TGTGCCAGCAGTGAACAAGGGAACACCGGGGAGCTGTTTTTT. It codes for CASSEQGNTGELFF.

This clone has just one count. The chain employs TRBV10-3 and TRBJ2-3, with 9 bases lining up with TRBD2. Germline CDR1 ENHRY, CDR2 SYGVKD. V was pared by 0 bases and J by 5 bases, with 9 bases of the junction left unmatched. The CDR3 is made up of 17 amino acids. The DNA of the CDR3 is TGTGCCATCAGTGAGTCCCCCTCGCGGGGGGGTAGAGATACGCAGTATTTT. This encodes CAISESPSRGGRDTQYF.

The chain links TRBV3-1 (or the pseudogene TRBV3-2) to TRBJ2-3, with D unresolved. CDR1 and CDR2 (germline): LGHDT, YNNKEL (reference sequence). The CDR3 is 12 residues long. V lost 1 base and J lost 5, with 4 bases in between. CDR3 coding DNA: TGTGCCAGCAGCCAAGGTGGAGATACGCAGTATTTT. Its protein is CASSQGGDTQYF.

The genes are TRBV5-1 and TRBJ2-5; no firm D call. This CDR3 is built from 14 residues. Germline values: CDR1 SGHRS, CDR2 YFSETQ. V lost 2 bases to trimming and J lost 1 base, with 9 bases between them. CDR3: CASSFGPSQETQYF. In DNA form, the CDR3 reads TGCGCCAGCAGCTTCGGACCTTCCCAAGAGACCCAGTACTTC.

The genes are TRBV30 and TRBJ1-5; 7 bases line up with TRBD1. Per germline, CDR1 GTSNPN and CDR2 SVGIG (reference sequence). The V segment lost 1 base and the J segment 7 bases; nucleotides outside the gene matches: 4. The CDR3 runs to 13 residues. In nucleotides, the CDR3 is TGTGCCTGGAGTGGTCAGGGGGTCCAGCCCCAGCATTTT. It encodes CAWSGQGVQPQHF.

V is TRBV3-1 (or the pseudogene TRBV3-2) and J is TRBJ1-3; D is perhaps TRBD1 (5 bases). CDR1 LGHDT and CDR2 YNNKEL come from the germline V gene (reference sequence). Deletions cut 0 bases from V and 3 bases from J, with 12 bases between. CDR3 length: 16 amino acids. CDR3: CASSQDFPQGGNTIYF. The CDR3 DNA sequence: TGTGCCAGCAGCCAAGATTTCCCCCAGGGTGGAAACACCATATATTTT.

The V gene is TRBV4-3, the J gene TRBJ2-1, with D possibly being TRBD2 (6 bases). The length of the CDR3 is 15 residues. V was clipped by 0 bases and J by 6 bases, with 12 bases between them. CDR1 LGHNA and CDR2 YSLEER come from the germline V gene. CDR3 DNA: TGCGCCAGCAGCCAAGAGGAGGGGTTCGGCAATGAGCAGTTCTTC. This codes for CASSQEEGFGNEQFF.

This clone was seen only once. The chain carries TRBV2 and TRBJ1-4; no reliable D call. The CDR3 has 11 residues. V dropped 9 bases and J dropped 8 bases, with 10 bases sitting between them. CDR1 is SNHLY, CDR2 FYNNEI, per germline. CDR3 protein: CASRQQEKLFF. CDR3 coding DNA: TGTGCCAGTAGACAACAAGAAAAACTGTTTTTT.

This clone showed up just once. This rearrangement joins TRBV7-8 to TRBJ1-2; perhaps TRBD1 as D (6 bases). V was shortened by 5 bases and J by 4 bases, with 20 bases between the two germline ends. CDR1 is SGHVS, CDR2 FQNEAQ, per germline. The CDR3 extends over 16 amino acids. The CDR3 is CASSKDRLGSPYGYTF. CDR3 DNA: TGTGCCAGCAGCAAAGACAGGCTAGGTTCGCCCTATGGCTACACCTTC.